The sequence of this TCR beta chain was determined in a study of blood T cell repertoires in COVID-19. Study as a whole: The United States, Italy and Spain provided the acute and convalescent COVID-19 samples.

This CDR3 is built from 14 residues. The germline CDR1 and CDR2 sequences are MNHEY and SVGEGT. The ends were cut back, 2 bases at V and 2 bases at J, with 9 bases in the middle. The study assigned cohorts using participant-reported clinical history. A single count supports this clone. Here immunoSEQ multiplex PCR was the method, and the copy in TCRdb shows in-frame clones only, minus some. The table records about 430,000 clones, 70% to 90% of them present only once. Sample: PBMCs or T cells enriched from blood (not recorded which). This clonotype originated in a woman under 30 who had been exposed to COVID-19. V is TRBV6-2 or TRBV6-3 and J is TRBJ1-2; no definite D call. The CDR3 DNA follows: TGTGCCAGCAGTTACGTTGGCCCCAACTATGGCTACACCTTC. Translated: CASSYVGPNYGYTF.